The following is a T cell receptor (beta chain) sequence with its context. Living in 24 US areas, the participants were between about 18 and 100 years of age. It was within 2 weeks before study entry that exposed participants met a COVID-19 case. This sample stems from a study of blood T cell repertoires in COVID-19. Study details: Samples representing acute and convalescent COVID-19 were sourced from the United States, Italy and Spain. Sources were T cells, B-cell-depleted T cells, or PBMCs; the material itself was cDNA or gDNA.

The CDR3 length is 14 residues. After removal of 8 bases from V and 8 bases from J, the junction contained 8 bases not matched to a gene. CDR1 and CDR2 (germline): ENHRY, SYGVKD. Sequencing was performed with immunoSEQ multiplex PCR; in TCRdb, only in-frame clones are kept and a portion is missing. The sample holds fewer than 250,000 clones, 75% to 90% seen once. The sequenced material came from PBMCs or T cells enriched from blood (not recorded which). The origin of this receptor is a man in his fifties or sixties who had been exposed to COVID-19. V is TRBV10-3 and J is TRBJ2-1; TRBD1 aligns across 11 bases. DNA for the CDR3: TGTGCCATCGGGGGACAGGGGGGTGGCGATGAGCAGTTCTTC. The encoded protein is CAIGGQGGGDEQFF.